The text below deals with one T cell receptor (beta chain). This receptor's antigen is unknown. No much larger clone is present one base from it, and per-base qualities are unavailable. In the ViraFEST assay, PBMC were stimulated with viral peptide pools, and TCR sequencing was then used to find antigen-specific CD4+ T cell clonotypes based on their expansion. After less than eleven days of culture, CD4+ T cells were isolated with the EasySep CD4+ T cell isolation kit. Participants received two doses of either the BNT162b2 or the mRNA-1273 mRNA SARS-CoV-2 vaccine. Healthy vaccine recipients had no prior SARS-CoV-2 infection, confirmed by negative nucleocapsid antibodies before and after vaccination. Each well held fewer than 2.5 million PBMC cultured in IMDM containing roughly 4.9% human AB serum, about 10 IU/ml IL-2 and gentamicin, along with around 9.4 ug/ml peptides. On days 3 and 7, half of the culture medium was replaced with fresh IL-2-containing medium. Unless noted otherwise, every peptide stimulation condition was cultured in triplicate wells. PBMC were separated from whole blood using Ficoll-Paque Plus gradient centrifugation and were then either cryopreserved at -140C or used fresh. The overlapping peptide pools covered the spike proteins of SARS-CoV-2 as well as those of the common cold coronaviruses HCoV-NL63, HCoV-OC43 and HCoV-229E. Genomic DNA was extracted from cultured CD4+ T cells with the QIAamp micro DNA kit.

The source of the sample is a study of vaccination effects on CD4 cells after COVID-19 (dated by TCRdb to between 2022 and 2023). As for the study more broadly: Across the study, the median time from the second dose to post-vaccine sampling was 72 days (range 14 to 241). SARS-CoV-2 spike-specific CD4+ TCR repertoires from before and after mRNA vaccination were compared in COVID-19 convalescent patients and in infection-naive vaccine recipients. A total of 10 COVID-19 convalescent patients and a handful of SARS-CoV-2-naive healthy vaccine recipients were included in the full study. Cultures from other donors in the study were sequenced using the Oncomine TCR Beta short-read assay on an Illumina iSeq 100.

From V the trimming removes 5 bases and from J it removes 0 bases, while the gene matches leave 6 bases of the junction unaccounted for. From the cysteine up to the phenylalanine, the CDR3 has a length of 15 residues. Just the 45-base CDR3 DNA is kept, in frame starting at base 1. CDR1 SGHAT and CDR2 FQNNGV were looked up in the germline V gene. General study outcomes and caveats: At late post-vaccination timepoints, both infection-induced and vaccine-induced clones showed marked clonal contraction, consistent with waning T cell responses. In healthy vaccine recipients, vaccine-induced clones were almost all SARS-CoV-2 mono-reactive, with only 1 of 255 cross-reactive with common cold coronaviruses. The study was limited by a small number of convalescent patients and lacked early post-infection timepoints.

Libraries came from the immunoSEQ multiplex PCR assay. DNA from the cultured and isolated CD4+ T cells underwent TCR beta CDR3 sequencing. In the authors' own workflow: Non-productive TCR sequences were removed and reads were trimmed to the CDR3 region, keeping CDR3s of at least 7 amino acids. Antigen-specific clonotypes were identified with the MANAFEST web app by comparing expansion in peptide wells against reference cultures. Positive clones required FDR<0.05 expansion versus reference and all other wells, odds ratio above 5, and frequency above 0.1% in two replicate wells. Cross-reactive clonotypes were defined as significantly expanded in SARS-CoV-2 spike wells and in at least one common cold coronavirus spike condition. CDR3 similarity was assessed by Levenshtein distance with the stringdist R package, and unrooted trees were built with ape in R 3.6.1. TCRdb stores this immuneACCESS table with in-frame sequences only. Part of the clones is absent; in the studies checked, under half of the shortfall reflects unresolved V genes, and no reason is known for the rest. The V and J calls and clone size were taken over from that table, and D and trimming were inferred from the DNA. This sample lists roughly 59,000 clones; around 78% were detected once. Of the sample, 2% falls within the top ten clones.

The sequence joins TRBV11-2 to TRBJ2-5; TRBD2 fits 7 bases in the junction. The source material was CD4+ T cells from PBMCs cultured with HCoV-OC43 spike peptides, sampled after COVID-19 vaccination. This specimen's cell subset or site label, per the study, means: HCoV-OC43 spike overlapping peptide pool stimulation. The clonotype was recovered from a human donor who received a COVID-19 vaccine. The CDR3: CASSPGRGNQETQYF. The nucleotide sequence reads as follows: TGTGCCAGCAGCCCCGGGCGGGGGAACCAAGAGACCCAGTACTTC.